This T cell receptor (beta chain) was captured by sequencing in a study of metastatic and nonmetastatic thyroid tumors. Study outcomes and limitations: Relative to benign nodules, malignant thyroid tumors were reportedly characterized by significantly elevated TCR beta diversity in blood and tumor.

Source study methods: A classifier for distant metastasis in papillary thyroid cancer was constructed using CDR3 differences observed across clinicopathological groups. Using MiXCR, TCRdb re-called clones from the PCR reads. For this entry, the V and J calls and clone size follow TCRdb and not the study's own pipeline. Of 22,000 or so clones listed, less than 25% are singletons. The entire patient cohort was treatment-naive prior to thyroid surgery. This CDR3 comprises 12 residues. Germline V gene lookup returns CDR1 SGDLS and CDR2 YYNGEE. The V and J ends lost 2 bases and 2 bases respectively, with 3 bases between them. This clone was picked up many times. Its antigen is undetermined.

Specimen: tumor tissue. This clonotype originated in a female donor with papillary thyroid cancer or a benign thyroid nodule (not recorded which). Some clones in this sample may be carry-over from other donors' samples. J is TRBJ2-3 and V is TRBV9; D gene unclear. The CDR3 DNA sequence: TGTGCCAGCAGCGTGGACACAGATACGCAGTATTTT. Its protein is CASSVDTDTQYF.